This TCR beta chain was recorded in a study of cytomegalovirus exposure and HLA in healthy donors. 60 Vbeta and 13 Jbeta primers were used in PCR. This table comes from immunoSEQ multiplex PCR, and its TCRdb copy is limited to in-frame clones, with some not included. There are 140,000 to 150,000 clones in the sample; around three quarters occur only once, and less than 2% lies in the top ten. This CDR3 has 19 amino acids. Trimming at V came to 2 bases and at J to 1 base, leaving 9 bases not matched to a gene. Germline CDR1 is SGHVS and CDR2 is FQNEAQ. This clone has just a few counts. Sequencing was carried out using PBMCs. The sequence was collected from a man in his forties in good health and CMV-seronegative. V gene TRBV7-8 combines with J gene TRBJ1-5; 12 bases map to TRBD1. CDR3 sequence reads: CASSLIQGTGGGSNQPQHF. The CDR3 DNA reads as TGTGCCAGCAGCTTAATTCAAGGGACAGGGGGCGGGAGCAATCAGCCCCAGCATTTT.